The 16 T cell receptor beta chains below all came from one sample that was sequenced in a study of T cells in Graves' hyperthyroidism and ophthalmopathy (dated by TCRdb to between 2017 and 2020). Preparation of the library involved multiplex PCR. The listed sequencing device is Illumina HiSeq 2000. The TCR beta CDR3 regions were amplified from RNA transcripts. The TCR CDR3 was subjected to a first round of RT-PCR using the HTBI primer set and the Qiagen OneStep RT-PCR kit. Starting from the raw public reads, TCRdb applied fastp trimming at Q25, assembled clones with MiXCR and retained in-frame beta chains. Identical CDR3 proteins give one entry, which carries the most common genes and DNA. The sample has approximately 400,000 distinct CDR3 sequences on record, around 16% of them singletons. Jointly, the top ten make up approximately 8% of the sample. Sequencing input: blood. All receptors derive from a woman aged 18-30 years with Graves' hyperthyroidism.

At least ten counts were recorded for this clonotype. The chain combines TRBV20-1 with TRBJ1-1; 8 positions agree with TRBD1. CDR3 length equals 15 residues. V dropped 2 bases and J dropped 5; count of bases not matched to a gene: 10. Germline loops: CDR1 DFQATT, CDR2 SNEGSKA (reference sequence). CDR3 protein: CSARIPGGPGTEAFF. The CDR3 DNA reads as TGCAGTGCTAGAATTCCAGGGGGCCCGGGGACTGAAGCTTTCTTT.

This clonotype was recorded at least ten times. The CDR3 DNA reads TGTGCCAGCAGTTTAGCGGACAGGGGAAGCACAGATACGCAGTATTTT. Its protein is CASSLADRGSTDTQYF. The chain carries TRBV12-3 or TRBV12-4 and TRBJ2-3; 9 nucleotides match TRBD1. Unmatched junction bases numbered 1, after V lost 0 bases and J lost 0 bases. The CDR3 sequence is 16 residues long.

The rearrangement joins TRBV10-3 to TRBJ1-2; the D is unclear. V dropped 8 bases and J dropped 7 bases, with 8 bases sitting between them. The CDR3 has 10 residues. From germline, CDR1 is ENHRY and CDR2 SYGVKD. The CDR3 DNA reads as TGTGCCATCGGAATGAGTGGCTACACCTTC. Translating it yields CAIGMSGYTF.

This clonotype was recorded a few times. The V call is TRBV20-1, the J call TRBJ1-6, with D maybe TRBD1 (5 bases). CDR1 DFQATT and CDR2 SNEGSKA come from the germline V gene (reference sequence). V lost 3 bases and J 5 bases, leaving 14 bases between the germline ends. The CDR3 spans 15 residues. The CDR3 DNA reads as TGCAGTGCTAGCTACGGGGGGGTTCATAATTCACCCCTCCACTTT. Amino acids: CSASYGGVHNSPLHF.

V is TRBV11-2 and J is TRBJ2-5, with D perhaps TRBD1 or TRBD2 (5 bases each). Germline V lookup: CDR1 SGHAT, CDR2 FQNNGV. Trimming took off 5 bases at V and 5 bases at J, with 21 bases between the two ends. The CDR3 contains 16 residues. CDR3 loop: CASSGYGTPTGETQYF. CDR3 bases: TGTGCCAGCAGCGGATACGGGACCCCAACTGGGGAGACCCAGTACTTC.

This clonotype showed up many times. V gene TRBV7-3 combines with J gene TRBJ2-7; D is possibly TRBD1 (7 bases). V gave up 4 bases and J gave up 7 bases, with 14 bases separating them. The germline V gene has CDR1 SGHTA and CDR2 FQGTGA. The CDR3 is 13 amino acids. The CDR3 DNA reads as TGTGCCAGCAGCTGGGGGGACAGCCGGGAGCAGTACTTC. As protein: CASSWGDSREQYF.

This clonotype has at least ten counts. The chain links TRBV28 to TRBJ1-2, with D unresolved. The germline V gene has CDR1 MDHEN and CDR2 SYDVKM. Trimming removed 7 bases from V and 5 bases from J, with 11 bases in between. This CDR3 is built from 12 residues. CDR3 loop: CASTPPGYGYTF. The CDR3, as DNA: TGTGCCAGCACACCCCCTGGGTATGGCTACACCTTC.

The rearrangement joins TRBV3-1 to TRBJ1-1; no firm D call. Between the trimmed V and J ends, which lost 1 base and 2 bases, there was a span of 8 bases. Germline V gene data show CDR1 as LGHDT and CDR2 as YNNKEL (reference sequence). This CDR3 spans 14 amino acids. CDR3 in amino acids: CASSQVPKNTEAFF. Written as DNA, the CDR3 is TGTGCCAGCAGCCAAGTCCCCAAAAACACTGAAGCTTTCTTT.

This clonotype was found many times. The DNA of the CDR3 is TGTGCCAGCAGCTTACAGGGGCAGGGCGAGCAGTACTTC. It codes for CASSLQGQGEQYF. V and J are TRBV5-8 and TRBJ2-7; 7 bases align to TRBD1. This CDR3 has 13 residues. Germline lookup yields CDR1 SGHTS and CDR2 YDEGEE. V dropped 2 bases and J dropped 6; count of bases not matched to a gene: 5.

This clonotype was observed at least ten times. The gene calls are TRBV20-1 and TRBJ2-3, with 7 bases fitting TRBD1. The V gene's germline CDR1 is DFQATT and CDR2 SNEGSKA (reference sequence). V was pared by 2 bases and J by 0 bases, with 8 bases of the junction left unmatched. CDR3 length: 16 amino acids. The CDR3 DNA sequence: TGCAGTGCTAGAACTGGGACAGCGATGAGCACAGATACGCAGTATTTT. Translating it yields CSARTGTAMSTDTQYF.

This clonotype was seen many times. The rearrangement links TRBV5-8 to TRBJ1-3, with unresolved D. There are 15 residues in the CDR3. The germline CDR1 and CDR2 sequences are SGHTS and YDEGEE. The V end lost 0 bases, the J end lost 0 bases, and 7 bases lay between the germline ends. CDR3 sequence (DNA): TGTGCCAGCAGCTTGGGCCCAAGCTCTGGAAACACCATATATTTT. It yields the protein CASSLGPSSGNTIYF.

This clonotype has ten or more counts. V is TRBV2 and J is TRBJ1-4; unclear D gene. The V and J ends lost 4 bases and 7 bases respectively, with 16 bases between them. CDR1 and CDR2 (germline): SNHLY, FYNNEI. The CDR3 contains 15 residues. Here the CDR3 reads CASSVPFHSGEKLFF. The DNA of the CDR3 is TGTGCCAGCAGTGTGCCGTTCCACTCAGGTGAAAAACTGTTTTTT. Filled out from reference TRBV2 and TRBJ1-4, the complete variable domain reads EPEVTQTPSHQVTQMGQEVILRCVPISNHLYFYWYRQILGQKVEFLVSFYNNEISEKSEIFDDQFSVERPDGSNFTLKIRSTKLEDSAMYFCASSVPFHSGEKLFFGSGTQLSVL.

This chain joins TRBV28 and TRBJ2-1; the match to TRBD1 covers 8 bases. There are 15 residues in the CDR3. V dropped 6 bases and J dropped 0; count of bases not matched to a gene: 4. CDR1 and CDR2 from the germline V gene are MDHEN and SYDVKM. This CDR3 reads CASRQGGSSYNEQFF. The DNA of the CDR3 is TGTGCCAGCAGACAGGGGGGTAGCTCCTACAATGAGCAGTTCTTC.

This clonotype was detected ten times or more. The rearrangement links TRBV15 to TRBJ2-1; D not certain. The CDR3 is 16 residues long. Trimming removed 1 base at V and 0 bases at J, with 10 bases between. Germline CDR1 and CDR2: LNHNV and YYDKDF (reference sequence). The CDR3 DNA follows: TGTGCCACCAGCAGAGGAGAGACGAGCTCCTACAATGAGCAGTTCTTC. Translating it yields CATSRGETSSYNEQFF.

In its sample, this clonotype was seen many times. The chain couples TRBV4-1 to TRBJ2-5; 9 bases match TRBD2. J lost 4 bases, V lost 4 bases, and 7 bases had no gene match. There are 15 residues in the CDR3. Germline-derived CDR1 and CDR2 are MGHRA and YSYEKL. The CDR3 nucleotides read TGCGCCAGCAGCCCCCGTAATAGCGGGAGAGAGACCCAGTACTTC. Its protein product is CASSPRNSGRETQYF.

In this sample, this clonotype turned up many times. CDR3 coding DNA: TGTGCCAGCAGCCCAGCAGGGGCTGAAAAACTGTTTTTT. Amino acid sequence: CASSPAGAEKLFF. The chain combines TRBV3-1 with TRBJ1-4; the D gene is possibly TRBD1 (6 bases). The CDR3 extends over 13 amino acids. Germline CDR1 reads LGHDT; CDR2 reads YNNKEL (reference sequence). V lost 4 bases and J lost 7, with 10 bases in between.